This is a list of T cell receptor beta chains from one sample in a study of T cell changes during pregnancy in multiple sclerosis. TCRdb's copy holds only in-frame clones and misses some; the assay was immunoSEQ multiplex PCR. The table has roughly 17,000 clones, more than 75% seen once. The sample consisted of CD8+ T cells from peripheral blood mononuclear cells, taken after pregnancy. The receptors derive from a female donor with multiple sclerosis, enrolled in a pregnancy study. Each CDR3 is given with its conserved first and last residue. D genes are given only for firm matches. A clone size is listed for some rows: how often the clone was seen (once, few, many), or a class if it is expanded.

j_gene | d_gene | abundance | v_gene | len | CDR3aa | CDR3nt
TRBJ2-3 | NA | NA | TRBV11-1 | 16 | CASSPYDRSSTDTQYF | TGTGCCAGCAGCCCCTACGACAGGAGTAGCACAGATACGCAGTATTTT
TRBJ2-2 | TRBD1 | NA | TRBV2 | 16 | CASGDRVGIATGELFF | TGTGCCAGCGGAGACAGGGTAGGAATAGCAACCGGGGAGCTGTTTTTT
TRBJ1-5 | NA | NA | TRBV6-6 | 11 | CASRQGGPQHF | TGTGCCAGCAGGCAGGGAGGTCCCCAGCATTTT
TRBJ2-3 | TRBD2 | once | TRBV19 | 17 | CASSIDPWGEGTDTQYF | TGTGCCAGTAGTATAGATCCTTGGGGGGAGGGGACAGATACGCAGTATTTT
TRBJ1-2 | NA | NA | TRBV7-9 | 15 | CASSLEPGVNYGYTF | TGTGCCAGCAGCTTAGAGCCAGGGGTTAACTATGGCTACACCTTC
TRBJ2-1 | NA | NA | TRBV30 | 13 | CAWSVAETNEQFF | TGTGCCTGGAGTGTAGCGGAGACCAATGAGCAGTTCTTC
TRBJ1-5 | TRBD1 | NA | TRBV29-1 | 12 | CSVATGVQSQHF | TGCAGCGTCGCGACAGGGGTTCAATCCCAGCATTTT
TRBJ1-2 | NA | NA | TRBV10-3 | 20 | CAISESNGGAPIRENYGYTF | TGTGCCATCAGTGAGTCGAACGGGGGGGCGCCGATAAGAGAGAACTATGGCTACACCTTC
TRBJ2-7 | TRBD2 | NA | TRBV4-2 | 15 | CASSQPTSGRYEQYF | TGTGCCAGCAGCCAACCGACTAGCGGGAGATACGAGCAGTACTTC
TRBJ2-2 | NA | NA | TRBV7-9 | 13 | CASSPVNTGELFF | TGTGCCAGCAGCCCCGTCAACACCGGGGAGCTGTTTTTT
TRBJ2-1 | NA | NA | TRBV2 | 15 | CASSGVGSEGNEQFF | TGTGCCAGCAGTGGGGTGGGGAGCGAGGGCAATGAGCAGTTCTTC
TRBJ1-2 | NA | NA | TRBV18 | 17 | CASSPSTGKTAGYGYTF | TGTGCCAGCTCACCATCAACAGGGAAGACGGCGGGCTATGGCTACACCTTC
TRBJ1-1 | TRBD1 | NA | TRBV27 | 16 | CASTKLPGQGRTEAFF | TGTGCCAGCACCAAACTACCGGGACAGGGAAGGACTGAAGCTTTCTTT
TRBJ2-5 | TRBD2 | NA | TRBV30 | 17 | CAWSPGGLAGVGETQYF | TGTGCCTGGAGCCCCGGGGGACTAGCGGGAGTCGGAGAGACCCAGTACTTC
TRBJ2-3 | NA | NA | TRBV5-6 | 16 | CASSSPDQGNTDTQYF | TGTGCCAGCAGCTCCCCTGATCAGGGCAACACAGATACGCAGTATTTT
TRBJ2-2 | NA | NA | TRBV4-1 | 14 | CASSQGPGAGELFF | TGCGCCAGCAGCCAAGGTCCCGGGGCCGGGGAGCTGTTTTTT
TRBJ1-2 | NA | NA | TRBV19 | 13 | CASSMTASYGYTF | TGTGCCAGTAGTATGACAGCAAGCTATGGCTACACCTTC
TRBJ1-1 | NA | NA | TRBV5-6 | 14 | CASSPRAGATEAFF | TGTGCCAGCAGCCCCAGGGCGGGGGCCACTGAAGCTTTCTTT
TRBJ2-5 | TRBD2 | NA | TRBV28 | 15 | CASSGELAAQETQYF | TGTGCCAGCTCCGGGGAGCTAGCGGCCCAAGAGACCCAGTACTTC
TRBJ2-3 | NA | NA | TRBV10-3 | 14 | CAISEGREYSTQYF | TGTGCCATCAGTGAGGGACGGGAGTATTCTACGCAGTATTTT
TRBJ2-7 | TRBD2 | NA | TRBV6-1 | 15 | CASSDPGLVAYEQYF | TGTGCCAGCAGTGATCCGGGACTAGTCGCCTACGAGCAGTACTTC
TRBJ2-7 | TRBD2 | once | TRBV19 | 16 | CASSIDGTSGNYEQYF | TGTGCCAGTAGTATAGACGGGACTAGCGGAAACTACGAGCAGTACTTC
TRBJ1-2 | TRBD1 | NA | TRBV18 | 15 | CASSRLGTGDDGYTF | TGTGCCAGCTCACGACTAGGGACAGGGGACGATGGCTACACCTTC
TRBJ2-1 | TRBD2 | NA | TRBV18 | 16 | CASSADRTSEDNEQFF | TGTGCCAGCTCGGCCGATCGGACTAGCGAAGACAATGAGCAGTTCTTC
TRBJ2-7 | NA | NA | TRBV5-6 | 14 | CASTLRGNYYEQYF | TGTGCCAGTACCTTGAGAGGGAATTACTACGAGCAGTACTTC
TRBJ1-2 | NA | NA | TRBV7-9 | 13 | CASSLAQGGGYTF | TGTGCCAGCAGCTTAGCGCAGGGTGGCGGCTACACCTTC
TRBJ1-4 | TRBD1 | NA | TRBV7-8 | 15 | CASSYMGQINEKLFF | TGTGCCAGCAGCTACATGGGACAGATTAATGAAAAACTGTTTTTT
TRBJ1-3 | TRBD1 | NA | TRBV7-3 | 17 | CASSLRGGQGSGNTIYF | TGTGCCAGCAGTTTACGGGGGGGACAGGGGTCTGGAAACACCATATATTTT
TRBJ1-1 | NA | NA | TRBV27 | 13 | CASRGGLNTEAFF | TGTGCCAGCAGAGGCGGATTGAACACTGAAGCTTTCTTT
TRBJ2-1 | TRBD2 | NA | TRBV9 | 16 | CASSVVAGGPLGEQFF | TGTGCCAGCAGCGTAGTTGCGGGAGGGCCGTTAGGTGAGCAGTTCTTC
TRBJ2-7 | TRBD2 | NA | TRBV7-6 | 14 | CASRPTGGIDEQYF | TGTGCCAGCAGACCCACGGGAGGGATCGACGAGCAGTACTTC
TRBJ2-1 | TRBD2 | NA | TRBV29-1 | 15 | CSVGLAGVSYNEQFF | TGCAGCGTAGGACTAGCGGGAGTATCGTACAATGAGCAGTTCTTC
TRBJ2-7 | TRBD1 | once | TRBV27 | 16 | CASSLTPGQGSYEQYF | TGTGCCAGCAGTTTAACACCGGGACAGGGATCCTACGAGCAGTACTTC
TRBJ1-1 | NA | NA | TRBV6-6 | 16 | CASSYSKGQGRVEAFF | TGTGCCAGCAGTTACTCGAAAGGCCAGGGAAGGGTTGAAGCTTTCTTT
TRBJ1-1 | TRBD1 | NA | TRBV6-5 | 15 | CASRGTGRRNTEAFF | TGTGCCAGCAGGGGGACAGGTCGGCGTAACACTGAAGCTTTCTTT
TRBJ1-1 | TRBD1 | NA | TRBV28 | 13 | CASIGTGNTEAFF | TGTGCCAGCATCGGGACAGGGAACACTGAAGCTTTCTTT
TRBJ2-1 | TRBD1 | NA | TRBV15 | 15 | CATSPGQGSYNEQFF | TGTGCCACCAGCCCCGGACAGGGGTCCTACAATGAGCAGTTCTTC
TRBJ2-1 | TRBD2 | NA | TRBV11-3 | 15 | CASSLGTSGHNEQFF | TGTGCCAGCAGCTTAGGGACTAGCGGACACAATGAGCAGTTCTTC
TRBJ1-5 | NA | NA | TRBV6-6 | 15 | CASSSARGSNQPQHF | TGTGCCAGCAGCTCAGCTCGGGGGAGCAATCAGCCCCAGCATTTT
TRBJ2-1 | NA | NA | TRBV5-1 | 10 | CARHKNREFF | TGCGCCCGCCATAAAAACCGGGAGTTCTTC
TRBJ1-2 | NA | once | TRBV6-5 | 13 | CASSYSRTYGYTF | TGTGCCAGCAGTTACTCCCGGACATATGGCTACACCTTC
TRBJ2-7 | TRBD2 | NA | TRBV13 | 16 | CASSSTGTSGSREQYF | TGTGCCAGCAGCTCGACCGGGACTAGCGGGAGTCGCGAGCAGTACTTC
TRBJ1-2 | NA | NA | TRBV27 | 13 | CASSLSGGFGYTF | TGTGCCAGCAGTTTATCCGGGGGGTTTGGCTACACCTTC
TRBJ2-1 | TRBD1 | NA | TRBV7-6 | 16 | CASSLGPTPGGDEQFF | TGTGCCAGCAGCCTCGGACCCACCCCAGGGGGCGATGAGCAGTTCTTC
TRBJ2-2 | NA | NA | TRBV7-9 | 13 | CAEKGVNTGELFF | TGTGCCGAGAAGGGGGTTAACACCGGGGAGCTGTTTTTT
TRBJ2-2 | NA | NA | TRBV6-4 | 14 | CASSASTNTGELFF | TGTGCCAGCAGTGCGAGTACGAACACCGGGGAGCTGTTTTTT
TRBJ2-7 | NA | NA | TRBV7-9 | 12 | CASSRGNNEQYF | TGTGCCAGCAGCCGAGGCAACAACGAGCAGTACTTC
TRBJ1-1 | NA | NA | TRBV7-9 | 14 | CASSSPGRLLEAFF | TGTGCCAGCAGCTCCCCAGGGCGACTCCTTGAAGCTTTCTTT
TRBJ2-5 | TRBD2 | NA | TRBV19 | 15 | CASSGLAGGMETQYF | TGTGCCAGTAGCGGACTAGCGGGAGGGATGGAGACCCAGTACTTC
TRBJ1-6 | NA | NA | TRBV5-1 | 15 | CASSLETSVNSPLHF | TGCGCCAGCAGCTTGGAAACTTCGGTGAATTCACCCCTCCACTTT
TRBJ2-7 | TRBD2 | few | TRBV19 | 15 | CASSIIAGGLGEQYF | TGTGCCAGTAGTATAATAGCGGGAGGGCTCGGCGAGCAGTACTTC
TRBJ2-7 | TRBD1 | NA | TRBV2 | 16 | CASSPEGQWGKYEQYF | TGTGCCAGCAGTCCCGAGGGACAGTGGGGGAAGTACGAGCAGTACTTC
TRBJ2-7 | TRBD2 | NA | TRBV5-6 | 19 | CASSFAGLAGDPRVDEQYF | TGTGCCAGCAGCTTTGCAGGCCTAGCGGGGGACCCCAGGGTCGACGAGCAGTACTTC
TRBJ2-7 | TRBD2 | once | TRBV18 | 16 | CASSPTSGGLIQVQYF | TGTGCCAGCTCACCAACTAGCGGGGGCCTCATACAGGTGCAGTACTTC
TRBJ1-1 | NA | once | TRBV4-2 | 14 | CASSQEQGITEAFF | TGTGCCAGCAGCCAAGAGCAGGGGATCACTGAAGCTTTCTTT